This T cell receptor (beta chain) was profiled in a study of blood T cells in healthy people across ages. As for the study in general: When template switching was applied, about one barcoded beta molecule was captured per two T cells. Study findings and constraints: Whereas aged donors had fewer naive CD4+ cells, long-lived donors had more of them and higher diversity. With donor CMV status unknown, expanded clonotype changes were possibly confounded.

Trimming removed 2 bases from V and 7 bases from J; junction bases left unmatched: 15. The germline V gene has CDR1 MGHRA and CDR2 YSYEKL. This CDR3 has 17 amino acids. For this clonotype: Its target is unknown.

With a J-beta primer mix and a sample-barcoded 5' primer, a second PCR ran about 7 to 11 cycles. A minimum of 2.5 million CDR3-containing paired-end reads was obtained for each sample. TCRdb reprocessed the 5' RACE reads via MiXCR and lists one record per CDR3 protein. The sample shows fewer than 1.5 million distinct CDR3 sequences, about 43% of them seen only once. The sequence was obtained from a woman aged 18-29 years in good health. Sequencing was done on a sample of blood. This rearrangement joins TRBV4-1 to TRBJ2-7; 9 bases fit TRBD2. The CDR3, as DNA: TGCGCCAGCAGCCAACGAAATAGCGGGGGATCCTACAATGAGCAGTACTTC. Translating gives CASSQRNSGGSYNEQYF.